This is a list of T cell receptor beta chains from one sample in a study of blood T cell repertoires in COVID-19. This table comes from immunoSEQ multiplex PCR, and its TCRdb copy is limited to in-frame clones, with some not included. This sample has about 250,000 clones, with 70% to 85% found just once. The sequenced sample was peripheral blood. The receptor set was obtained from an elderly man with acute or convalescent COVID-19. The CDR3 runs from the conserved cysteine through the conserved F or W. Fields, in order: D gene, clone size, CDR3 length, J gene, V gene, CDR3 protein, CDR3 DNA. D genes are given only for firm matches. For some rows the clone size is stated as once, few or many, or as a class when expanded; others skip it.

>TRBD2|few|18|TRBJ2-1|TRBV19
CASSRGLAGGPRYNEQFF
TGTGCCAGTAGTCGCGGACTAGCGGGAGGGCCCAGGTACAATGAGCAGTTCTTC
>TRBD1|.|15|TRBJ1-2|TRBV28
CASSPGTGGNYGYTF
TGTGCCAGCAGTCCCGGGACAGGGGGGAACTATGGCTACACCTTC
>.|few|16|TRBJ2-2|TRBV7-3
CASSLSLTGETGELFF
TGTGCCAGCAGCTTAAGCTTGACGGGAGAGACCGGGGAGCTGTTTTTT
>TRBD1|few|15|TRBJ1-5|TRBV23-1
CASSLWDRGNQPQHF
TGCGCCAGCAGTCTATGGGACAGGGGCAATCAGCCCCAGCATTTT
>.|.|15|TRBJ2-2|TRBV7-3
CASSFREGLSGELFF
TGTGCCAGCAGCTTCAGGGAAGGTTTGTCCGGGGAGCTGTTTTTT
>TRBD1|.|16|TRBJ2-5|TRBV4-1
CASSQGFRDSQETQYF
TGCGCCAGCAGCCAAGGGTTCCGGGACAGCCAAGAGACCCAGTACTTC
>.|.|13|TRBJ2-2|TRBV7-3
CASSTSGAGELFF
TGTGCCAGCAGCACCTCCGGGGCCGGGGAGCTGTTTTTT
>.|once|15|TRBJ1-2|TRBV3-1/TRBV3-2
CASSHRQEDRYGYTF
TGTGCCAGCAGCCACAGACAGGAAGATCGTTATGGCTACACCTTC
>TRBD2|.|16|TRBJ2-7|TRBV7-2
CASSFGLAGGSYEQYF
TGTGCCAGCAGCTTCGGACTAGCGGGAGGATCCTACGAGCAGTACTTC
>.|.|12|TRBJ1-4|TRBV28
CASTATNEKLFF
TGTGCCAGCACAGCAACTAATGAAAAACTGTTTTTT
>.|.|15|TRBJ1-1|TRBV14
CASSQIQVPTQKAFF
TGTGCCAGCAGCCAAATCCAGGTCCCGACCCAAAAAGCTTTCTTT
>.|.|15|TRBJ1-1|TRBV5-4
CASSLELQGPLRGFF
TGTGCCAGCAGCTTGGAGCTTCAGGGCCCTTTAAGAGGTTTCTTT